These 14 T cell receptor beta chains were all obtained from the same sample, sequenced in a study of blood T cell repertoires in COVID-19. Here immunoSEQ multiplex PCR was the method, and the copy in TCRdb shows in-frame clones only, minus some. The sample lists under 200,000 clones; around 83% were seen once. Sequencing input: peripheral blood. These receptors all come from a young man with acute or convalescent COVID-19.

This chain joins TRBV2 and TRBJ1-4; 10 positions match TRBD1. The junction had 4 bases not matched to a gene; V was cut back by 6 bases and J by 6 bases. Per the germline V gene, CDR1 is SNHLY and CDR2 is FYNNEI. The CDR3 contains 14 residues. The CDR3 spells CASRTGTGDEKLFF. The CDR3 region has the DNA TGTGCCAGCAGGACCGGGACAGGGGATGAAAAACTGTTTTTT.

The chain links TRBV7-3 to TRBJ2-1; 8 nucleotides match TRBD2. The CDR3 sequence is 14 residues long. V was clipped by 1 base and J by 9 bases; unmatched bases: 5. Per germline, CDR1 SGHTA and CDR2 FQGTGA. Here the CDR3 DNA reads TGTGCCAGCAGCTTAATTAGCGGGGAGGGTGAGCAGTTCTTC. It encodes CASSLISGEGEQFF.

CDR3 sequence (DNA): TGTGCCTGGAGAACAGGGATGCAGCCCCAGCATTTT. It codes for CAWRTGMQPQHF. V and J are TRBV30 and TRBJ1-5; D may be TRBD1 (6 bases). The CDR3 covers 12 residues. CDR1 GTSNPN and CDR2 SVGIG come from the germline V gene (reference sequence). V gave up 3 bases and J gave up 7 bases, with 10 bases separating them. The variable domain in full, completed from reference TRBV30 and TRBJ1-5, reads SQTIHQWPATLVQPVGSPLSLECTVEGTSNPNLYWYRQAAGRGLQLLFYSVGIGQISSEVPQNLSASRPQDRQFILSSKKLLLSDSGFYLCAWRTGMQPQHFGDGTRLSIL.

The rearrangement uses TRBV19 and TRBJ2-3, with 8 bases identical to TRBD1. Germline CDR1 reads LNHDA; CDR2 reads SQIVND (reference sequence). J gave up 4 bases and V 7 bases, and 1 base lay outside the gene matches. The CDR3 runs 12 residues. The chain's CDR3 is CASKQGADTQYF. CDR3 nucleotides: TGTGCCAGTAAACAGGGGGCAGATACGCAGTATTTT. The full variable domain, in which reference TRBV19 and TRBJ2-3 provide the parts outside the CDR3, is DGGITQSPKYLFRKEGQNVTLSCEQNLNHDAMYWYRQDPGQGLRLIYYSQIVNDFQKGDIAEGYSVSREKKESFPLTVTSAQKNPTAFYLCASKQGADTQYFGPGTRLTVL.

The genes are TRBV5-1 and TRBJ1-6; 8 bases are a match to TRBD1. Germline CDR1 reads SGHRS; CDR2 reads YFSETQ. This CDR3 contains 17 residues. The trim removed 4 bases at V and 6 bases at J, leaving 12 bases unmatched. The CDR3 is CASSQMDRVVFNSPLHF. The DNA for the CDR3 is TGCGCCAGCAGCCAGATGGACAGGGTGGTCTTTAATTCACCCCTCCACTTT.

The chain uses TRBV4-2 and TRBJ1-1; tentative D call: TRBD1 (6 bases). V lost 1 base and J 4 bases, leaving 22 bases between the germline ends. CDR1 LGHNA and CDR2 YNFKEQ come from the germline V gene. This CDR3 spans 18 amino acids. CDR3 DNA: TGTGCCAGCAGCCAAGCTGTAGTCAGGGGTTCGGGTAGCACTGAAGCTTTCTTT. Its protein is CASSQAVVRGSGSTEAFF.

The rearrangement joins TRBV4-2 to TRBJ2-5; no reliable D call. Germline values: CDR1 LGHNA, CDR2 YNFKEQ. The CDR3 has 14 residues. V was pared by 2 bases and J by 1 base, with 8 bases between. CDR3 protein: CASSQTTSQETQYF. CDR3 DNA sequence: TGTGCCAGCAGCCAAACGACAAGCCAAGAGACCCAGTACTTC.

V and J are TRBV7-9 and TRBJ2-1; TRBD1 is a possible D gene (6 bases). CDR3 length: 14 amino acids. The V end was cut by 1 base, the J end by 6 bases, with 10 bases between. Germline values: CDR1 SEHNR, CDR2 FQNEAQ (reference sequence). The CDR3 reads CASSLERGSNEQFF. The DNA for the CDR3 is TGTGCCAGCAGCTTAGAGAGGGGGAGCAATGAGCAGTTCTTC.

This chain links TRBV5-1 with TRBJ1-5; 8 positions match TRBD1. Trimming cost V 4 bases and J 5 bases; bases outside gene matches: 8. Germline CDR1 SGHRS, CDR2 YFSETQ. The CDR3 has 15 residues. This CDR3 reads CASSPGTGRDQPQHF. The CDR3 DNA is TGCGCCAGCAGCCCGGGGACAGGTAGGGATCAGCCCCAGCATTTT.

Here the CDR3 reads CATSELRGNYGYTF. Written as DNA, the CDR3 is TGTGCCACCTCGGAACTCAGGGGGAACTATGGCTACACCTTC. The chain uses TRBV24-1 and TRBJ1-2; 7 bases align to TRBD1. This CDR3 has 14 residues. J gave up 2 bases and V 9 bases, and 8 bases lay outside the gene matches. The germline V gene encodes CDR1 KGHDR and CDR2 SFDVKD.

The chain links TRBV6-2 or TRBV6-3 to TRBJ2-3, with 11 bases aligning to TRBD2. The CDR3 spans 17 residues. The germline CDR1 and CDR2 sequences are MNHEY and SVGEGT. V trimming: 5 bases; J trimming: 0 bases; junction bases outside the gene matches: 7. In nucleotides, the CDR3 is TGTGCCAGCAGTGTGATTAGCGGGGGGGGTAGCACAGATACGCAGTATTTT. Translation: CASSVISGGGSTDTQYF.

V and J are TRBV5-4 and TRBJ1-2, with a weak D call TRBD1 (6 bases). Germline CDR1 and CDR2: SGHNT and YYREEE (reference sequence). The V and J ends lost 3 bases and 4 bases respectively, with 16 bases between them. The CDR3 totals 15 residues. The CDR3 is CASSSGNRVAYGYTF. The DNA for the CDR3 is TGTGCCAGCAGCTCCGGAAACAGGGTAGCCTATGGCTACACCTTC.

In nucleotides, the CDR3 is TGTGCCAGTAGTATGGGGGGGGGCATGAACACTGAAGCTTTCTTT. Translation: CASSMGGGMNTEAFF. V is TRBV19 and J is TRBJ1-1; D is possibly TRBD1 (6 bases). This CDR3 has 15 amino acids. The germline CDR1 and CDR2 sequences are LNHDA and SQIVND (reference sequence). V lost 3 bases, J lost 0 bases, and 11 bases lay in between.

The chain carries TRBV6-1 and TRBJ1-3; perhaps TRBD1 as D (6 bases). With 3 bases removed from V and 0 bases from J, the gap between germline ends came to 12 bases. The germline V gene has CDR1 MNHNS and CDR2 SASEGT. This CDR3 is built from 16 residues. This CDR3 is CASSDRTAASGNTIYF. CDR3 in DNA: TGTGCCAGCAGTGATAGGACAGCAGCCTCTGGAAACACCATATATTTT.